These T cell receptor beta chains were read from a single sample in a study of blood T cell repertoires in COVID-19. The data were produced by immunoSEQ multiplex PCR, yet TCRdb's version contains in-frame clones alone and is incomplete. The sample carries fewer than 300,000 clones, around 90% recorded once. Sequencing was performed on peripheral blood. These receptors all come from a person aged 18-35 years with COVID-19, enrolled during active disease. Both conserved end residues are part of each CDR3. D genes are given only for firm matches. Expanded clones are given a class, and other clones once, few, many or no size at all.

>TRBJ2-7|TRBV6-4|once|TRBD2
TGTGCCAGCATGAATTGGGGGGGATGTTACGAGCAGTACTTC
CASMNWGGCYEQYF
>TRBJ2-1|TRBV13|.|.
TGTGCCAGCAGCTCCGGGATGTACAATGAGCAGTTCTTC
CASSSGMYNEQFF
>TRBJ2-3|TRBV5-4|once|TRBD2
TGTGCCAGCAGCTTGGGCCTAGCGGGGGGATCCGACACAGATACGCAGTATTTT
CASSLGLAGGSDTDTQYF
>TRBJ2-1|TRBV7-7|once|TRBD2
TGTGCTAGCAGCTCTTTAGCGGGCTCTCTATACAATGAGCAGTTCTTC
CASSSLAGSLYNEQFF
>TRBJ2-7|TRBV21-1|.|.
TGTGCCAGCAGCAAAGGAAAACTAGCGGGAGGAAAGGGGCCTTGCGAGCAGTACTTC
CASSKGKLAGGKGPCEQYF
>TRBJ1-4|TRBV9|.|.
TGTGCCAGCAGCGTATCGACTTCTCCTGCAACTAATGAAAAACTGTTTTTT
CASSVSTSPATNEKLFF
>TRBJ1-3|TRBV3-1/TRBV3-2|.|TRBD1
TGTGCCAGCAGCCAAGATGGGACAGGGCTTGGAAACACCATATATTTT
CASSQDGTGLGNTIYF
>TRBJ1-2|TRBV10-2|.|TRBD1
TGCGCCAGCAGTGAGCCCTCGGACAGGGTGAACTATGGCTACACCTTC
CASSEPSDRVNYGYTF
>TRBJ1-3|TRBV15|.|.
TGTGCCACCAGAGGGGGTTCCAGCTCTGGAAACACCATATATTTT
CATRGGSSSGNTIYF
>TRBJ2-7|TRBV2|.|.
TGTGCCAGCAGTTCACAGGGAGAGCAGTACTTC
CASSSQGEQYF
>TRBJ2-3|TRBV7-9|few|.
TGTGCCAGCAGTCCCCGGCAGGGGCCGGGAGATACGCAGTATTTT
CASSPRQGPGDTQYF
>TRBJ1-1|TRBV12-3/TRBV12-4|.|TRBD1
TGTGCCAGCAGCCGGACAGGGTACACTGAAGCTTTCTTT
CASSRTGYTEAFF
>TRBJ2-1|TRBV18|.|TRBD2
TGTGCCAGCTCACCGGCTAGCGGGCCCACCTACAATGAGCAGTTCTTC
CASSPASGPTYNEQFF
>TRBJ1-1|TRBV11-2|.|.
TGTGCCAGCAGCTTAAAGCCGAACACTGAAGCTTTCTTT
CASSLKPNTEAFF
>TRBJ2-7|TRBV7-9|.|TRBD1
TGTGCCAGCAGCTCCAGGGGGAACGAGCAGTACTTC
CASSSRGNEQYF
>TRBJ2-7|TRBV28|.|TRBD1
TGTGCCAGCAGTGGACAGGTCTCCGAGCAGTACTTC
CASSGQVSEQYF